The 16 T cell receptor beta chains presented below share a single source sample, sequenced in a study of regulatory T cells in long-lasting Graves disease. Described time point: newly diagnosed GD, antithyroid drugs for less than 3 months. PBMC RNA served as the TCR library source. Arm-PCR of CDR3 regions and iRepertoire HTBI primers were the basis on which TCR beta libraries were built. Each CDR3 protein is one row after TCRdb ran MiXCR on the multiplex PCR reads. Of roughly 410,000 distinct CDR3 sequences listed, over 12% are singletons. The same specimen was also included in a second study, on T cells in Graves' hyperthyroidism and ophthalmopathy.

The specimen was peripheral blood mononuclear cells (PBMCs), collected at new diagnosis, from a patient treated with antithyroid drugs. These receptors originate from a woman aged 40 to 50 with Graves disease.

This clonotype was detected ten times or more. The CDR3 bases are TGTGCCAGCAGCTTCGACAGTTCCTACGAGCAGTACTTC. Its translation: CASSFDSSYEQYF. The V gene is TRBV13, the J gene TRBJ2-7; the D gene is possibly TRBD1 (5 bases). The germline CDR1 and CDR2 sequences are PRHDT and FYEKMQ (reference sequence). Trimming stripped 3 bases from V and 1 base from J, with 7 bases between. The CDR3 is 13 residues long. Combining the CDR3 with reference TRBV13 and TRBJ2-7 gives the whole variable domain AAGVIQSPRHLIKEKRETATLKCYPIPRHDTVYWYQQGPGQDPQFLISFYEKMQSDKGSIPDRFSAQQFSDYHSELNMSSLELGDSALYFCASSFDSSYEQYFGPGTRLTVT.

This clonotype was seen ten or more times. The rearrangement joins TRBV7-6 to TRBJ1-4; weak D call: TRBD1 (5 bases). V was shortened by 1 base and J by 4 bases, with 10 bases between the two germline ends. The germline CDR1 and CDR2 sequences are SGHVS and FNYEAQ. The CDR3 contains 15 residues. CDR3 coding DNA: TGTGCCAGCAGCTTAGTGGAGGGGAGTAATGAAAAACTGTTTTTT. It is translated as CASSLVEGSNEKLFF.

On this clonotype: It may be a read error: a sequence one base away is much more abundant. V and J are TRBV7-8 and TRBJ1-5; D uncertain. The CDR3 contains 16 residues. CDR1 is SGHVS, CDR2 FQNEAQ, per germline. This CDR3 reads CASSLGAGFGNQPQPF. In DNA form, the CDR3 reads TGTGCCAGCAGCTTAGGAGCGGGGTTCGGCAATCAGCCCCAGCCTTTT.

This clonotype was recorded at least ten times. The chain combines TRBV5-1 with TRBJ2-7; TRBD2 aligns across 12 bases. Per the germline V gene, CDR1 is SGHRS and CDR2 is YFSETQ. CDR3 size: 14 residues. V was pared by 6 bases and J by 0 bases, with 1 base of the junction left unmatched. The CDR3 DNA is TGCGCCAGCATGACTAGCGGGGGCTCCTACGAGCAGTACTTC. This gives the protein CASMTSGGSYEQYF.

This clonotype appeared a few times. One junction end does not reproduce the germline sequence, and a read error may be involved. The chain recombines TRBV15 with TRBJ2-1; TRBD1 matches at 9 bases. CDR3 length equals 14 residues. Germline CDR1 is LNHNV and CDR2 is YYDKDF (reference sequence). Written as DNA, the CDR3 is TGTGCCACCAGCGGAGACAGGGGGTTCAATGAGCAGTTCTTC. Its translation: CATSGDRGFNEQFF.

The table lists this clonotype with many counts. The genes are TRBV28 and TRBJ1-5; D not certain. The V gene's germline CDR1 is MDHEN and CDR2 SYDVKM. The CDR3 is made up of 13 amino acids. V lost 6 bases and J lost 3, with 9 bases in between. This CDR3 is CASRRAANQPQHF. The CDR3, as DNA: TGTGCCAGCAGAAGGGCAGCCAATCAGCCCCAGCATTTT. Based on the CDR3 plus reference TRBV28 and TRBJ1-5, the full variable domain is DVKVTQSSRYLVKRTGEKVFLECVQDMDHENMFWYRQDPGLGLRLIYFSYDVKMKEKGDIPEGYSVSREKKERFSLILESASTNQTSMYLCASRRAANQPQHFGDGTRLSIL.

This chain links TRBV5-6 with TRBJ2-7; the D gene is possibly TRBD2 (6 bases). The V gene lost 0 bases and the J gene lost 2 bases, with 9 bases spanning the gap. The CDR3 covers 14 residues. Germline V gene sequence: CDR1 SGHDT, CDR2 YYEEEE. The CDR3: CASSLVAAPYEQYF. For the CDR3, the DNA is TGTGCCAGCAGCTTGGTAGCGGCCCCCTACGAGCAGTACTTC.

This chain connects TRBV2 to TRBJ1-1; possible D gene TRBD1, 5 bases. This CDR3 contains 11 residues. Germline V CDR1 and CDR2: SNHLY, FYNNEI. Trimming took 6 bases from V and 9 from J, leaving 11 bases between them. CDR3 amino acids: CASRPTDQAFF. CDR3 coding DNA: TGTGCCAGCAGACCGACAGACCAAGCTTTCTTT.

The rearrangement joins TRBV28 to TRBJ1-1, with 7 bases fitting TRBD1. This CDR3 region has 12 residues. CDR1 and CDR2 from the germline V gene are MDHEN and SYDVKM. V lost 10 bases and J lost 1; bases outside the gene matches: 3. This chain's CDR3 is CANRGTNTEAFF. CDR3 DNA: TGTGCCAACAGGGGAACGAACACTGAAGCTTTCTTT.

The V and J genes are TRBV12-3 or TRBV12-4 and TRBJ2-7; TRBD1 or TRBD2 may be the D gene (5 bases each). V lost 6 bases and J 0 bases, leaving 15 bases between the germline ends. The CDR3 runs 15 residues. CDR3 sequence reads: CASSPEGTVSYEQYF. The CDR3 DNA reads as TGTGCCAGCAGCCCAGAGGGGACGGTCTCCTACGAGCAGTACTTC.

There are a few counts of this clonotype. This chain connects TRBV28 to TRBJ2-1; 14 bases line up with TRBD2. The CDR3 spans 18 residues. CDR1 MDHEN and CDR2 SYDVKM come from the germline V gene. V dropped 5 bases and J dropped 0; count of bases not matched to a gene: 6. CDR3 residues: CASSPLGTSGSSYNEQFF. Here the CDR3 DNA reads TGTGCCAGCAGTCCTCTTGGGACTAGCGGGAGCTCCTACAATGAGCAGTTCTTC.

This clonotype came up many times. This chain joins TRBV29-1 and TRBJ1-1; D unclear. Germline V gene data show CDR1 as SQVTM and CDR2 as ANQGSEA. Trimming shortened V by 8 bases and J by 0 bases, and 7 bases separated the two germline ends. There are 11 residues in the CDR3. The CDR3: CSSSVNTEAFF. In DNA, the CDR3 is TGCAGCTCTAGCGTGAACACTGAAGCTTTCTTT. Supplemented by reference TRBV29-1 and TRBJ1-1, the full variable domain reads SAVISQKPSRDICQRGTSLTIQCQVDSQVTMMFWYRQQPGQSLTLIATANQGSEATYESGFVIDKFPISRPNLTFSTLTVSNMSPEDSSIYLCSSSVNTEAFFGQGTRLTVV.

For this clonotype: Mismatch with germline at one junction end may stem from a read error. This chain uses TRBV18 with TRBJ2-7; 8 nucleotides line up with TRBD1. CDR1 is KGHSH, CDR2 LQKENI, per germline. This CDR3 comprises 15 residues. CDR3 loop: CASSPSSQGAYGQYF. DNA of the CDR3: TGTGCCAGCTCCCCATCAAGCCAGGGGGCCTACGGGCAGTACTTC. The whole variable domain, filled in from reference TRBV18 and TRBJ2-7, reads NAGVMQNPRHLVRRRGQEARLRCSPMKGHSHVYWYRQLPEEGLKFMVYLQKENIIDESGMPKERFSAEFPKEGPSILRIQQVVRGDSAAYFCASSPSSQGAYGQYFGPGTRLTVT.

This clonotype was seen ten or more times. The chain joins TRBV6-5 to TRBJ2-1, with 15 bases identical to TRBD2. V was pared by 2 bases and J by 0 bases, with 2 bases of the junction left unmatched. The CDR3 loop spans 18 amino acids. From germline, CDR1 is MNHEY and CDR2 SVGAGI. The CDR3 sequence is CASSYGLAGGPSYNEQFF. In DNA, the CDR3 is TGTGCCAGCAGTTACGGACTAGCGGGAGGGCCCTCCTACAATGAGCAGTTCTTC.

This clonotype has a count of ten or more. The chain combines TRBV6-5 with TRBJ1-6, with D unresolved. The CDR3 totals 16 residues. Germline V gives CDR1 MNHEY, CDR2 SVGAGI. V lost 0 bases and J 5 bases, leaving 11 bases between the germline ends. The CDR3 nucleotides are TGTGCCAGCAGTTACTCGACGGTCAGAAATAATTCACCCCTCCACTTT. It codes for CASSYSTVRNNSPLHF.

This clonotype was recorded many times. The chain carries TRBV28 and TRBJ2-3; a possible D gene is TRBD2 (6 bases). Germline values: CDR1 MDHEN, CDR2 SYDVKM. The CDR3 extends over 16 amino acids. V was clipped by 5 bases and J by 0 bases, with 15 bases between them. Here the CDR3 reads CASSDPRGTSTDTQYF. For the CDR3, the DNA is TGTGCCAGCAGTGACCCCCGAGGGACTAGCACAGATACGCAGTATTTT.